The source of this T cell receptor (beta chain) is a study of blood T cells in healthy people across ages (dated by TCRdb to about 2015). Regarding the complete study: In model experiments, roughly one uniquely barcoded TCR beta cDNA molecule per two T cells was captured by template switching. Using deep sequencing normalized with unique cDNA molecular identifiers, the study measured how TCR beta repertoire diversity changes with age. Donors were grouped into four age groups: young (average roughly 17 years), middle-aged (about 38), aged (about 60) and long-lived (just over 80). To avoid experimental bias, donors of different ages were distributed randomly across sequencing lanes. For two donors (one aged 18 to 29 and one aged 80 or older), the study analyzed two additional independent replicas of 1 million unique cDNA reads from the same blood draw. Here is what the overall study found, with its caveats: Because the CMV infection status of the donors was unknown, age-related changes in expanded clonotypes may potentially have been confounded. There was a strong correlation between observed TCR beta diversity and the percentage of naive T cells measured by flow cytometry. Conclusive comparison of naive and antigen-experienced compartments was prevented by the profiling of bulk unsorted PBMCs. Observed TCR beta diversity per million T cells fell roughly linearly with age, and a significant reduction was already apparent by age approximately 41. Compared with the aged group, the long-lived group had more naive CD4+ T cells, fewer expanded clones and increased TCR diversity, suggesting age selection. Estimates of total diversity from one million sequenced T cells were regarded as lower bounds and underestimates.

The approximately 41 donors, aged roughly 6 to 100 years, were systemically healthy Caucasian individuals from Russia. Each donor gave 8.5 to 10 milliliters of peripheral blood, collected into EDTA-treated Vacutainer tubes. Ficoll-Paque density-gradient centrifugation was used to isolate PBMCs, with at least 6.5 million per sample. Total RNA was extracted from PBMCs with Trizol reagent, with at least 5 micrograms obtained per sample. The percentages of naive CD45RAhigh/CD27high T cells were determined by flow cytometry on a PBMC aliquot from every donor. The cysteine opens and the phenylalanine closes a CDR3 of 14 amino acids. Just CDR3 DNA is preserved here, 42 bases in frame from base 1. CDR1 SGHTA and CDR2 FQGNSA were looked up in the germline V gene. Ends trimmed: V by 6 bases, J by 4 bases; bases unmatched to a gene: 8. With regard to this clonotype: Its antigen is currently not known. Nothing much larger sits one base from this clone, and base qualities are not available.

The receptor library was made with 5' RACE. Sequencing took place on an Illumina HiSeq 2500. A second PCR of roughly 6 to 12 cycles was run with a J-beta primer mix and a sample-barcoded 5' primer. A unique molecular identifier was introduced onto each TCR beta cDNA molecule by a template-switch 5' adaptor carrying 12 random nucleotides. At least 2.5 million CDR3-containing paired-end reads were obtained from each sample. The Mint cDNA synthesis kit, primed by a TRBC-specific oligonucleotide, was used to synthesize first-strand cDNA from all RNA. Following uracil-DNA glycosylase treatment, a first 18-cycle PCR with universal primers M1SS and BC2_uni_R was performed on all cDNA. Per the authors' processing: For normalization, 1 million high-quality reads were randomly selected from each sample, with every read carrying a distinct molecular identifier. Reads with shared molecular identifiers were discarded instead of being binned into consensus sequences. CDR3 identification, clonotype clustering and error correction used MiTCR with a Q25 quality threshold and the strictest error-elimination algorithm. Lower-bound total TCR beta diversity was estimated with a nonparametric unseen species model using Euler transformation. TCRdb passed the public sequencing reads through fastp at Q25 and MiXCR, retaining productive beta sequences. Rows are combined by CDR3 protein, so each entry shows the most common genes and DNA. These V and J calls are TCRdb output, not the study's own analysis. The sample profile shows some 640,000 distinct CDR3 sequences; around 48% of them were found once. The ten largest clones capture 30% to 40% of the sample.

Rearrangement joined TRBV7-2 to TRBJ1-2, and TRBD1 matches 7 of the central bases. This clonotype was obtained from a woman aged 55-70 years in good health. The sequenced material came from blood. The CDR3 protein sequence reads: CASSFNRGGYGYTF. The nucleotides are TGTGCCAGCAGTTTCAACAGGGGAGGCTATGGCTACACCTTC.